Here is one T cell receptor (beta chain) with its context. As to time point: pretreatment peripheral blood. TCRdb keeps only in-frame clones here, not all; method: immunoSEQ multiplex PCR. The profile shows tens of thousands of clones, around 75% of them singletons. J was trimmed by 14 bases and V by 5 bases; bases with no gene match: 6. Looked up from germline, CDR1 is SEHNR and CDR2 is FQNEAQ (reference sequence). This CDR3 is built from 12 residues. These data originate in a study of PD-L1 blockade in urothelial cancer. J is TRBJ2-1 and V is TRBV7-9, with 10 nucleotides matching TRBD2. This specimen consisted of PBMCs, obtained around atezolizumab (anti-PD-L1) treatment. This sequence was found in a man aged 65 to 85 with urothelial cancer. The CDR3 loop is CASSPRSGGKFF. The CDR3 nucleotides are TGTGCCAGCAGCCCCCGTAGCGGGGGGAAGTTCTTC.